This T cell receptor (beta chain) was observed in a study of T cells in Graves' hyperthyroidism and ophthalmopathy. Study-wide context: The initial diagnosis was the point when peripheral blood was collected, ahead of any treatment. Points from the study as a whole: Ophthalmopathy was predicted by the model a median of roughly 6.6 months ahead of onset.

Germline CDR1 SGHTA, CDR2 FQGNSA. V dropped 6 bases and J dropped 4 bases, with 11 bases sitting between them. This CDR3 has 13 amino acids. The PBMCs studied were ones that came from about 10 ml fresh peripheral blood. RNA transcripts were the template for amplifying TCR beta CDR3 regions. The primer set for the first-round RT-PCR of the TCR CDR3 was HTBI. Using its own MiXCR run on the multiplex PCR reads, TCRdb lists one record per CDR3 protein. The table lists roughly 250,000 distinct CDR3 sequences, about a sixth of them singletons. With regard to this clonotype: Its specificity is unknown.

This sequence originates from a woman aged 18 to 35 with Graves' ophthalmopathy. Sequenced: blood. V gene TRBV7-2 combines with J gene TRBJ2-3, with D perhaps matching TRBD1 (6 bases). This chain's CDR3 is CASRQGRPDTQYF. The CDR3 nucleotides are TGTGCCAGCAGACAGGGACGCCCAGATACGCAGTATTTT.